The clone carrying this TCR beta chain appeared once. The record originates from a study of blood T cell repertoires in COVID-19. Study context: T cells, B-cell-depleted T cells, or PBMCs supplied cDNA or gDNA.

The ends lost 4 bases at V and 5 bases at J; junction bases unmatched: 4. Germline CDR1 is SGHDT and CDR2 is YYEEEE. The CDR3 has 15 residues. Original data processing: Reference gene primer amplification in the assay estimated nucleated cell counts. The assay was immunoSEQ multiplex PCR, and TCRdb's table has in-frame clones only and misses some. That table is the source of V, J and clone size, and D and trimming were worked out from the DNA. The sample lists 35,000 to 50,000 clones, about 88% seen once, with roughly an eighth in the top ten. This TCR came from a human donor in a cohort sampled during active COVID-19. Sequenced sample: peripheral blood. This chain links TRBV5-6 with TRBJ1-6; 9 nucleotides line up with TRBD1. This CDR3 reads CASSTDRGHNSPLHF. The CDR3 region has the DNA TGTGCCAGCAGCACGGACAGGGGACATAATTCACCCCTCCACTTT.